This TCR beta chain was documented in a study of long-term antiretroviral therapy in people with HIV. Participants living with HIV all received treatment in the United States. Germline CDR1 reads LNHDA; CDR2 reads SQIVND (reference sequence). This CDR3 has 15 amino acids. V dropped 10 bases and J dropped 4 bases, with 23 bases sitting between them. They ran version v3.0 of the immunoSEQ assay at survey level. The repertoire was sequenced with immunoSEQ multiplex PCR; TCRdb's copy has only in-frame clones and lacks some. The sample lists 25,000 to 35,000 clones, 93% occurring once. The receptor comes from a man between 35 and 55 years old with HIV. V is TRBV19 and J is TRBJ2-7, with D possibly matching TRBD2 (6 bases). The source was unsorted PBMCs, collected 6.2 years after starting antiretroviral therapy. The CDR3 nucleotides are TGTGCCACCAGTCCTGGAGGGCACCGCTCGTACGAGCAGTACTTC. It specifies CATSPGGHRSYEQYF.